What follows are 14 T cell receptor beta chains derived from one specimen sequenced in a study of OX40 agonist ivuxolimab in advanced cancers. The library was obtained by the immunoSEQ multiplex PCR assay. TCRdb mirrors the immuneACCESS table, restricted to in-frame sequences. Some clones are absent from its copies; in checked studies, under half trace to an unresolved V gene, and the reason for the others is unknown. This sample lists 91,000 or so clones; roughly 94% were detected once. The ten top clones hold around 0.18% of the sample. Sequencing was performed on CD4+ or CD8+ T cells sorted from blood, taken in a trial of the OX40 agonist ivuxolimab. These receptors all stem from an adult with an advanced solid tumor such as melanoma, head and neck, liver or kidney cancer.

CDR3: CASSFGRGGTAASEQYF. The CDR3 nucleotides are TGTGCCAGCAGCTTTGGACGGGGAGGGACCGCGGCGAGCGAGCAGTACTTC. The chain couples TRBV7-9 to TRBJ2-7; 7 bases are shared with TRBD2. Germline values: CDR1 SEHNR, CDR2 FQNEAQ (reference sequence). Trimming at V came to 3 bases and at J to 6 bases, leaving 17 bases not matched to a gene. The CDR3 extends over 17 amino acids. Full variable domain (outside the CDR3, taken from reference TRBV7-9 and TRBJ2-7): DTGVSQNPRHKITKRGQNVTFRCDPISEHNRLYWYRQTLGQGPEFLTYFQNEAQLEKSRLLSDRFSAERPKGSFSTLEIQRTEQGDSAMYLCASSFGRGGTAASEQYFGPGTRLTVT.

V usage is TRBV21-1 and J usage is TRBJ2-3; the table's D call of TRBD2 was not tested on the DNA. TRBV21-1 is a pseudogene. CDR3 size: 14 residues. For the CDR3, the DNA is TGTGCCAGTGTGACTAGGCGGTTGGCAGATACGCAGTATTTT. Translating gives CASVTRRLADTQYF.

There are a few counts of this clone. V gene TRBV10-2 combines with J gene TRBJ1-2, with D maybe TRBD1 (5 bases). The ends were cut back, 7 bases at V and 4 bases at J, with 13 bases in the middle. The CDR3 sequence is 13 residues long. Per germline, CDR1 WSHSY and CDR2 SAAADI. CDR3 nucleotide sequence: TGCGCCAGCACCCCCGGGACGGTCTATGGCTACACCTTC. Translated: CASTPGTVYGYTF.

As to this clone: The junction shows a germline mismatch at one end, possibly a read error. The chain employs TRBV18 and TRBJ1-2; D might be TRBD1 (5 bases). The CDR3 runs to 16 residues. Looked up from germline, CDR1 is KGHSH and CDR2 is LQKENI. CDR3 nucleotide sequence: TGTGCCAGCTCACCACTCGAACAGGCTCCCCCCTATAGCTACACCTTC. The encoded protein is CASSPLEQAPPYSYTF.

The chain joins TRBV7-8 to TRBJ1-1; weak D call: TRBD1 (5 bases). CDR3 length: 13 amino acids. CDR1 and CDR2 (germline): SGHVS, FQNEAQ. V was clipped by 1 base and J by 10 bases, with 13 bases between them. The CDR3 bases are TGTGCCAGCAGCTTAGATAGGGGAGCGGGAGCTTTCTTT. It translates to CASSLDRGAGAFF.

The rearrangement uses TRBV6-1 and TRBJ1-2; 7 positions agree with TRBD1. CDR3 length: 18 amino acids. V lost 4 bases to trimming and J lost 3 bases; unmatched junction nucleotides: 17. Germline V gives CDR1 MNHNS, CDR2 SASEGT. CDR3 DNA sequence: TGTGCCAGCAGTGGGACAGGAGGGTTTTTCGACCAGGACTATGGCTACACCTTC. Residues: CASSGTGGFFDQDYGYTF.

This chain joins TRBV5-8 and TRBJ2-2; D unresolved. V lost 3 bases, J lost 2 bases, and 8 bases lay in between. The germline gives CDR1 SGHTS, CDR2 YDEGEE. The CDR3 has 14 amino acids. CDR3 nucleotide sequence: TGTGCCAGCAGCTCCGGACCTAACACCGGGGAGCTGTTTTTT. Protein sequence: CASSSGPNTGELFF. Full variable domain (missing parts from reference TRBV5-8 and TRBJ2-2): EAGVTQSPTHLIKTRGQQATLRCSPISGHTSVYWYQQALGLGLQFLLWYDEGEERNRGNFPPRFSGRQFPNYSSELNVNALELEDSALYLCASSSGPNTGELFFGEGSRLTVL.

CDR3 coding DNA: TGTGCCAGCAGTTTCCTTGGGGCCTTGAACACTGAAGCTTTCTTT. Translated: CASSFLGALNTEAFF. The gene calls are TRBV28 and TRBJ1-1, with TRBD1 as a possible D gene (5 bases). This CDR3 is 15 amino acids long. Between the trimmed V and J ends, which lost 3 bases and 0 bases, there was a span of 11 bases. Germline assignment: CDR1 MDHEN and CDR2 SYDVKM.

Only one count was recorded for this clone. The chain uses TRBV6-1 and TRBJ2-7; D is perhaps TRBD2 (6 bases). With 0 bases removed from V and 0 bases from J, the gap between germline ends came to 21 bases. Germline V lookup: CDR1 MNHNS, CDR2 SASEGT. The CDR3 runs to 19 residues. As DNA, the CDR3 is TGTGCCAGCAGTGAAGCCGGGGGTTGGGGGACGAAGAGCTCCTACGAGCAGTACTTC. Residues: CASSEAGGWGTKSSYEQYF.

In its sample, this clone was seen once. This chain joins TRBV7-2 and TRBJ2-5, with D maybe TRBD2 (6 bases). Germline V CDR1 and CDR2: SGHTA, FQGNSA. V was pared by 5 bases and J by 7 bases, with 11 bases between. This CDR3 has 12 amino acids. CDR3 sequence: CASSQFGGTQYF. In DNA, the CDR3 is TGTGCCAGCAGCCAATTCGGGGGGACCCAGTACTTC.

The genes are TRBV20-1 and TRBJ2-7; no definite D call. Looked up from germline, CDR1 is DFQATT and CDR2 is SNEGSKA (reference sequence). The CDR3 is made up of 11 amino acids. V was shortened by 6 bases and J by 3 bases, with 9 bases between the two germline ends. The CDR3 DNA reads as TGCAGTGCCATCCTAATCTACGAGCAGTACTTC. Amino acid sequence: CSAILIYEQYF.

J is TRBJ1-5 and V is TRBV2; 10 bases align to TRBD1. Germline-derived CDR1 and CDR2 are SNHLY and FYNNEI. This CDR3 comprises 15 residues. The V and J ends lost 8 bases and 6 bases, in that order; junction bases with no gene match: 10. CDR3 DNA sequence: TGTGCCAGCGCCACGCAGACAGGGGGCTCTCAGCCCCAGCATTTT. Translated, it gives CASATQTGGSQPQHF.

The gene calls are TRBV27 and TRBJ1-4; D is ambiguous. The germline V and J ends were trimmed by 5 bases and 4 bases, with 8 bases remaining between them. CDR1 and CDR2 (germline): MNHEY, SMNVEV (reference sequence). CDR3 length: 13 residues. This CDR3 is CASSPRLNEKLFF. The DNA of the CDR3 is TGTGCCAGCAGTCCCCGACTTAATGAAAAACTGTTTTTT.

This clone was seen only once. The chain is built from TRBV7-2 and TRBJ2-3; 15 bases align to TRBD2. CDR1 and CDR2 (germline): SGHTA, FQGNSA. The CDR3 extends over 16 amino acids. V was clipped by 5 bases and J by 3 bases; unmatched bases: 3. CDR3 loop: CASSPGLAGGTDTQYF. The CDR3 bases are TGTGCCAGCAGCCCCGGACTAGCGGGGGGGACAGATACGCAGTATTTT.